This T cell receptor (beta chain) was profiled in a study of T cell changes during pregnancy in multiple sclerosis. CDR1 and CDR2 (germline): SGHDT, YYEEEE. The CDR3 runs to 13 residues. V was trimmed by 0 bases and J by 4 bases, leaving 5 bases between them. Libraries were prepared by immunoSEQ multiplex PCR; TCRdb keeps only in-frame clonotypes and omits some of them. The sample lists 25,000 to 35,000 clones, around 88% occurring once. The genes are TRBV5-6 and TRBJ2-1; D unresolved. The sequence was obtained from a female donor in good health, enrolled as a control in a pregnancy study. The starting material was CD4+ T cells from peripheral blood mononuclear cells, obtained in the first trimester of pregnancy. Here the CDR3 reads CASSLGPYNEQFF. The DNA of the CDR3 is TGTGCCAGCAGCTTGGGGCCTTACAATGAGCAGTTCTTC.